A single sample is the source of the 9 T cell receptor beta chains below, sequenced in a study of CD8+CD57+ T cells in acquired aplastic anemia. Patients chosen for sequencing had CD8+CD57+ cells that had expanded, as shown by flow cytometry. The use of genomic DNA as template underpinned the TCR beta VDJ and CDR3 profiling. From the reads, TCRdb called clonotypes with MiXCR, one entry per CDR3 protein. The data contain 160,000 or so distinct CDR3 sequences, about 45% of them singletons. Sequencing input: sorted CD4+, CD8+, or CD8+CD57+ T cells (not recorded which) from PBMCs. The receptors shown here come from a human donor with aplastic anemia.

This rearrangement joins TRBV11-2 to TRBJ2-1, with no clear D. The germline gives CDR1 SGHAT, CDR2 FQNNGV. CDR3 size: 14 residues. Trimming took off 1 base at V and 6 bases at J, with 10 bases between the two ends. In DNA form, the CDR3 reads TGTGCCAGCAGCTTAGTCAGTTTCCCCAATGAGCAGTTCTTC. Translating gives CASSLVSFPNEQFF.

This clonotype has a count of ten or more. The CDR3: CASSLALDRRTTEAFF. The CDR3 region has the DNA TGTGCCAGCAGCTTGGCTCTAGACAGACGGACCACTGAAGCTTTCTTT. This rearrangement joins TRBV5-4 to TRBJ1-1; D is perhaps TRBD1 (5 bases). Trimming took off 0 bases at V and 4 bases at J, with 16 bases between the two ends. Germline CDR1 SGHNT, CDR2 YYREEE (reference sequence). There are 16 residues in the CDR3.

In its sample, this clonotype was seen many times. The V and J genes are TRBV24-1 and TRBJ1-4; D uncertain. The CDR3 is 12 residues long. CDR1 KGHDR and CDR2 SFDVKD come from the germline V gene. V was pared by 4 bases and J by 8 bases, with 7 bases between. CDR3: CATSDQQEKLFF. For the CDR3, the DNA is TGTGCCACCAGTGACCAGCAGGAAAAACTGTTTTTT.

This clonotype was detected many times. The chain has TRBV5-1 and TRBJ2-5; D call uncertain. CDR1 is SGHRS, CDR2 YFSETQ, per germline. V lost 1 base and J 1 base, leaving 8 bases between the germline ends. The CDR3 loop spans 14 amino acids. In nucleotides, the CDR3 is TGCGCCAGCAGCTTGACAGCAAGCCAAGAGACCCAGTACTTC. Its protein is CASSLTASQETQYF.

This clonotype was seen a few times. The gene calls are TRBV6-2 or TRBV6-3 and TRBJ1-4; perhaps TRBD1 as D (6 bases). Trimming took 1 base from V and 6 from J, leaving 12 bases between them. Germline V gene lookup returns CDR1 MNHEY and CDR2 SVGEGT. This CDR3 comprises 15 residues. The CDR3 spells CASSYFGQIYEKLFF. The CDR3 coding sequence is TGTGCCAGCAGTTACTTCGGACAGATCTATGAAAAACTGTTTTTT.

This chain links TRBV15 with TRBJ2-7; D gene ambiguous. With 0 bases removed from V and 2 bases from J, the gap between germline ends came to 5 bases. The CDR3 loop spans 13 amino acids. Germline-derived CDR1 and CDR2 are LNHNV and YYDKDF (reference sequence). The CDR3 region is CATSRDIPYEQYF. As DNA, the CDR3 is TGTGCCACCAGCAGAGACATCCCCTACGAGCAGTACTTC.

This clonotype has ten or more counts. The chain joins TRBV7-3 to TRBJ1-6; D may be TRBD1 (5 bases). V lost 1 base and J lost 6, with 10 bases in between. Germline CDR1 SGHTA, CDR2 FQGTGA. CDR3 length equals 15 residues. CDR3 sequence reads: CASSLRSGGNSPLHF. The CDR3 nucleotides are TGTGCCAGCAGCTTAAGGTCCGGGGGTAATTCACCCCTCCACTTT.

The chain combines TRBV29-1 with TRBJ1-1; D unresolved. V gave up 7 bases and J gave up 4 bases, with 10 bases separating them. This CDR3 contains 11 residues. CDR1 is SQVTM and CDR2 is ANQGSEA in the germline V gene. The CDR3 sequence: CSASHGTEAFF. The CDR3 DNA sequence: TGCAGCGCCTCCCATGGCACTGAAGCTTTCTTT.

For this clonotype: It is likely a read error, because the conserved phenylalanine at the end of the CDR3 is missing. No DNA is shown, since the ends of the CDR3 on it are uncertain; the CDR3 is the one TCRdb lists. The chain's CDR3 is CASRSTPGGGTGELFS. The V call is TRBV10-1, the J call TRBJ2-2; the D call TRBD1 from the table was never checked on the DNA. The CDR3 numbers 16 amino acids, ends counted. Germline V gene lookup returns CDR1 WNHNN and CDR2 SYGVQD (reference sequence).